This TCR beta chain was documented in a study of T cell responses to AZD1222 COVID-19 vaccine. Study results and limitations: Possibly, clonal diversity was underestimated; donors were largely white British and included more females. Epitopes outside B.1.351 and B.1.1.7 mutated regions reportedly drew nearly half of spike TCRs. CD4 TCRs linked to vaccination spanned spike, dominating at 160-218 and 743-854.

The germline V and J ends were trimmed by 2 bases and 3 bases, with 8 bases remaining between them. This CDR3 is built from 14 residues. Germline lookup yields CDR1 MNHNY and CDR2 SVGAGI (reference sequence). About this clone itself: The antigen is not known.

The table came from immunoSEQ multiplex PCR; TCRdb's copy has only in-frame clones and leaves some out. The sample has roughly 92,000 clones; around 90% are singletons. Pooled together were second doses at about 4 or about 12 weeks. This specimen consisted of peripheral blood, obtained 28 days after the second AZD1222 dose. This clonotype originated in an adult who received the AZD1222 COVID-19 vaccine. The chain joins TRBV6-6 to TRBJ1-5; D not resolved. The CDR3 DNA reads TGTGCCAGCAGTTACGGGCCTCCCAATCAGCCCCAGCATTTT. Residues: CASSYGPPNQPQHF.